Listed below are T cell receptor beta chains from one sample, sequenced in a study of blood T cell repertoires in COVID-19. Profiling relied on immunoSEQ multiplex PCR, and the TCRdb table lists in-frame clones only, not all of them. The data hold approximately 160,000 clones, with 80% to 85% observed a single time. Sequencing was done on a sample of peripheral blood. These receptors originate from a woman between 55 and 75 years old with acute or convalescent COVID-19. The CDR3 runs from the conserved cysteine through the conserved F or W. D genes are given only for firm matches. Part of the rows lack a size; the others show once, few, many or a class for expanded clones.

J,size,V,D,CDR3,DNA
TRBJ2-2,once,TRBV5-8,TRBD1,CASSLGQGATGELFF,TGTGCCAGCAGCTTAGGACAGGGGGCGACCGGGGAGCTGTTTTTT
TRBJ2-1,NA,TRBV27,NA,CASSLWEEDEQFF,TGTGCCAGCAGTTTATGGGAGGAAGATGAGCAGTTCTTC
TRBJ1-5,NA,TRBV5-1,TRBD1,CASSVTGESQPQHF,TGCGCCAGCAGCGTAACAGGGGAAAGTCAGCCCCAGCATTTT
TRBJ2-1,NA,TRBV25-1,TRBD2,CASSEYRLAGDNNEQFF,TGTGCCAGCAGTGAATATCGGCTAGCGGGGGATAACAATGAGCAGTTCTTC
TRBJ2-2,NA,TRBV5-5,NA,CASTKGGLLNTGELFF,TGTGCCAGCACCAAGGGGGGGCTATTGAACACCGGGGAGCTGTTTTTT
TRBJ2-1,NA,TRBV12-3/TRBV12-4,NA,CASSFSGLDEQFF,TGTGCCAGCAGTTTTTCAGGGTTGGATGAGCAGTTCTTC
TRBJ2-1,NA,TRBV5-5,NA,CASSLGLYNEQFF,TGTGCCAGCAGCCTGGGACTTTACAATGAGCAGTTCTTC
TRBJ2-7,NA,TRBV4-2,NA,CASSQDRSAAGAYSYEQYF,TGTGCCAGCAGCCAAGATAGGTCAGCGGCGGGGGCGTACTCCTACGAGCAGTACTTC
TRBJ1-1,NA,TRBV6-2/TRBV6-3,NA,CASSRRANTEAFF,TGTGCCAGCAGTCGCCGAGCGAACACTGAAGCTTTCTTT
TRBJ1-6,NA,TRBV27,TRBD1,CASSSWTGNSPLHF,TGTGCCAGCAGTTCGTGGACAGGGAATTCACCCCTCCACTTT
TRBJ1-1,NA,TRBV5-5,TRBD1,CASSFEGAKNTEAFF,TGTGCCAGCAGCTTTGAGGGGGCGAAAAACACTGAAGCTTTCTTT
TRBJ2-7,once,TRBV5-5,TRBD1,CASSFFTGGYSEQYF,TGTGCCAGCAGCTTTTTTACAGGGGGATATTCCGAGCAGTACTTC
TRBJ2-1,NA,TRBV7-2,NA,CASSFGLNNEQFF,TGTGCCAGCAGCTTCGGACTAAACAATGAGCAGTTCTTC
TRBJ1-4,NA,TRBV5-1,NA,CASSPGIRSEKLFF,TGCGCCAGCAGCCCAGGGATTCGAAGTGAAAAACTGTTTTTT
TRBJ2-2,NA,TRBV7-8,TRBD2,CASSLAGTSYGTGELFF,TGTGCCAGCAGCTTAGCGGGGACTAGTTACGGCACCGGGGAGCTGTTTTTT
TRBJ1-1,NA,TRBV2,TRBD1,CASRDGTGGNTEAFF,TGTGCCAGCAGGGACGGGACAGGGGGGAACACTGAAGCTTTCTTT
TRBJ1-3,NA,TRBV5-5,NA,CASSLWRRQSGNTIYF,TGTGCCAGCAGCTTGTGGAGACGGCAGTCTGGAAACACCATATATTTT
TRBJ1-3,NA,TRBV9,TRBD1,CASSVQGAGNTIYF,TGTGCCAGCAGCGTACAGGGGGCTGGAAACACCATATATTTT
TRBJ2-7,NA,TRBV6-2/TRBV6-3,NA,CASSYGWAGLGEQYF,TGTGCCAGCAGTTACGGTTGGGCAGGGCTAGGCGAGCAGTACTTC
TRBJ2-3,NA,TRBV9,NA,CASSAPSTDTQYF,TGTGCCAGCAGCGCCCCGAGCACAGATACGCAGTATTTT
TRBJ1-2,NA,TRBV24-1,NA,CATSTGRVGGYTF,TGTGCCACCAGTACAGGGAGAGTCGGTGGCTACACCTTC
TRBJ1-1,NA,TRBV12-3/TRBV12-4,NA,CASSLLRGSEAFF,TGTGCCAGCAGTTTACTCAGGGGTTCTGAAGCTTTCTTT
TRBJ1-4,NA,TRBV6-6,TRBD1,CASSSPPGQSSIKSGKGLFF,TGTGCCAGCAGCTCTCCCCCGGGACAGTCCTCCATTAAGTCCGGGAAAGGGCTGTTTTTT
TRBJ2-7,NA,TRBV12-3/TRBV12-4,NA,CASKEGSSEQYF,TGTGCCAGCAAGGAGGGGAGTAGCGAGCAGTACTTC
TRBJ1-2,NA,TRBV11-2,NA,CASSPDSYGYTF,TGTGCCAGCAGTCCGGACAGTTATGGCTACACCTTC
TRBJ1-5,NA,TRBV6-6,NA,CASSLRGSYYQPQHF,TGTGCCAGCAGTTTACGGGGGTCCTACTATCAGCCCCAGCATTTT
TRBJ1-5,once,TRBV2,NA,CASSEWTGNQPQHF,TGTGCCAGCAGTGAATGGACAGGCAATCAGCCCCAGCATTTT
TRBJ1-1,NA,TRBV11-2,NA,CASSLHRDTEAFF,TGTGCCAGCAGCTTACATCGGGACACTGAAGCTTTCTTT
TRBJ1-1,NA,TRBV4-1,NA,CASSQGGRNTEAFF,TGCGCCAGCAGCCAAGGCGGTAGGAACACTGAAGCTTTCTTT
TRBJ2-7,NA,TRBV9,NA,CASSLRDTFGYEQYF,TGTGCCAGCAGCCTCCGGGACACCTTCGGCTACGAGCAGTACTTC
TRBJ1-1,NA,TRBV9,TRBD1,CASSAGGNTEAFF,TGTGCCAGCAGCGCAGGGGGGAACACTGAAGCTTTCTTT
TRBJ1-6,NA,TRBV7-2,NA,CASSIGSLRSPLHF,TGTGCCAGCAGCATAGGGTCGTTGCGATCACCCCTCCACTTT
TRBJ1-6,NA,TRBV5-6,NA,CASHFMDRTNSPLHF,TGTGCCAGCCATTTCATGGACAGAACAAATTCACCCCTCCACTTT
TRBJ2-2,NA,TRBV28,TRBD1,CASSYQSGTGGPGELFF,TGTGCCAGCAGTTACCAATCCGGGACAGGGGGCCCCGGGGAGCTGTTTTTT
TRBJ2-7,NA,TRBV28,NA,CATARSDNSYEQYF,TGTGCCACCGCACGTTCGGACAACTCCTACGAGCAGTACTTC
TRBJ1-5,few,TRBV6-6,TRBD1,CASSAPTGNQPQHF,TGTGCCAGCAGTGCCCCGACAGGGAATCAGCCCCAGCATTTT
TRBJ2-7,NA,TRBV7-2,TRBD1,CASSLALGTGTYEQYF,TGTGCCAGCAGCTTAGCGTTAGGGACAGGGACCTACGAGCAGTACTTC
TRBJ1-6,NA,TRBV30,TRBD1,CALTQGANSPLHF,TGTGCCCTCACACAGGGGGCGAATTCACCCCTCCACTTT
TRBJ2-5,NA,TRBV4-3,TRBD2,CASSQEATSGGETQYF,TGCGCCAGCAGCCAAGAAGCGACTAGCGGGGGAGAGACCCAGTACTTC
TRBJ1-2,NA,TRBV7-2,NA,CASSWSREDGYTF,TGTGCCAGCAGCTGGTCCAGGGAGGATGGCTACACCTTC
TRBJ1-3,NA,TRBV19,NA,CASSPGISGNTIYF,TGTGCCAGTAGTCCAGGGATCTCTGGAAACACCATATATTTT
TRBJ1-1,few,TRBV9,NA,CASSVDWSTEAFF,TGTGCCAGCAGCGTAGATTGGAGCACTGAAGCTTTCTTT